This T cell receptor beta chain was sequenced in a study of cytomegalovirus exposure and HLA in healthy donors. The PCR used 60 Vbeta and 13 Jbeta primers. The protocol was immunoSEQ multiplex PCR, while the TCRdb copy is restricted to in-frame clones and leaves out a portion. Among 150,000 to 180,000 clones, over 65% were seen once, and the ten largest hold under 4.5%. Turning to this clone: Its antigen is still unknown.

Study outcomes and limitations: Judged likely to be a sequencing artifact was a cluster of highly shared sequence variants. Available immune exposure information covered CMV serostatus only.

Germline CDR1 is SNHLY and CDR2 is FYNNEI. CDR3 size: 15 residues. The V end lost 5 bases, the J end lost 4 bases, and 15 bases lay between the germline ends. V is TRBV2 and J is TRBJ1-3; D gene unclear. This clonotype was obtained from a woman in her thirties or forties in good health and CMV-seronegative. The material sequenced was PBMCs. The CDR3 sequence: CASSQEAPRGNTIYF. CDR3 DNA: TGTGCCAGCAGTCAGGAGGCCCCACGCGGAAACACCATATATTTT. Together with reference TRBV2 and TRBJ1-3, the CDR3 gives the full variable domain: EPEVTQTPSHQVTQMGQEVILRCVPISNHLYFYWYRQILGQKVEFLVSFYNNEISEKSEIFDDQFSVERPDGSNFTLKIRSTKLEDSAMYFCASSQEAPRGNTIYFGEGSWLTVV.